A selection of T cell receptor beta chains follows, all from one sample in a study of cytotoxic CD8 clonotypes in ibrutinib-treated CLL. Assay: immunoSEQ multiplex PCR; the TCRdb copy retains only in-frame clones and omits some. The data contain around 250,000 clones, 70% of them singletons. The sequenced sample was PBMCs, obtained after 24 months of ibrutinib treatment. The receptors stem from a human donor with chronic lymphocytic leukemia. The CDR3 runs from the conserved cysteine through the conserved F or W. A D gene is named only where the DNA matches it firmly. Expanded clones get a size class; other rows say once, few or many, or leave the size out.

TRBJ2-3 | . | TRBV15 | . | CATSRVRGRDTQYF | TGTGCCACCAGCAGAGTAAGGGGGAGGGATACGCAGTATTTT
TRBJ2-7 | . | TRBV18 | . | CASSPPRPYEQYF | TGTGCCAGCTCACCACCCCGCCCCTACGAGCAGTACTTC
TRBJ2-7 | few | TRBV6-6 | . | CASSYDSITSYEQYF | TGTGCCAGCAGTTACGACAGCATCACATCCTACGAGCAGTACTTC
TRBJ1-5 | few | TRBV7-3 | TRBD1 | CASSRQGYQPQHF | TGTGCCAGCAGCAGACAGGGGTATCAGCCCCAGCATTTT
TRBJ2-6 | . | TRBV4-3 | . | CASSQDAPGGANVLTF | TGCGCCAGCAGCCAAGATGCTCCAGGGGGGGCCAACGTCCTGACTTTC
TRBJ2-4 | few | TRBV2 | . | CASRAGLSKNIQYF | TGTGCCAGCAGGGCAGGGCTCAGCAAAAACATTCAGTACTTC
TRBJ2-5 | . | TRBV27 | . | CASSLFALGVGVSETQYF | TGTGCCAGCAGTTTATTCGCCTTAGGGGTGGGGGTTTCGGAGACCCAGTACTTC
TRBJ2-1 | . | TRBV5-1 | . | CASSLVLNEQFF | TGCGCCAGCAGCTTGGTCCTCAATGAGCAGTTCTTC
TRBJ2-7 | . | TRBV27 | TRBD1 | CASSGRDRDYEQYF | TGTGCCAGCAGCGGTCGGGACAGGGATTACGAGCAGTACTTC
TRBJ2-7 | few | TRBV18 | . | CASSPRDNSYEQYF | TGTGCCAGCTCACCACGGGACAACTCCTACGAGCAGTACTTC